The 22 T cell receptor beta chains presented below share a single source sample, sequenced in a study of radiation and T cells in renal cell carcinoma. The sample's treatment: treatment-naive control, cytoreductive nephrectomy. Sequencing was performed with immunoSEQ multiplex PCR; in TCRdb, only in-frame clones are kept and a portion is missing. The sample lists around 16,000 clones, roughly 50% occurring once. The sequences come from tumor tissue, collected from a patient whose treatment was nephrectomy without radiotherapy. The source of these receptors is a middle-aged man with renal cell carcinoma.

This clone appeared once. V usage is TRBV4-2 and J usage is TRBJ1-1; unclear D gene. The V end was cut by 4 bases, the J end by 0 bases, with 6 bases between. The CDR3 has 13 residues. Germline V gene data show CDR1 as LGHNA and CDR2 as YNFKEQ. CDR3 in DNA: TGTGCCAGCAGCCGCGGACTGAACACTGAAGCTTTCTTT. Its translation is CASSRGLNTEAFF.

This chain joins TRBV25-1 and TRBJ1-2; 8 nucleotides align to TRBD1. Germline trimming cut 3 bases from V and 8 bases from J; bases unmatched to any gene: 8. Germline lookup yields CDR1 MGHDK and CDR2 SYGVNS. The CDR3 is 14 amino acids. The CDR3 DNA follows: TGTGCCAGCAGTGATGGGACAGGCCCATGGGGCTACACCTTC. Translated, it gives CASSDGTGPWGYTF.

This clone is deemed large. The gene calls are TRBV7-9 and TRBJ1-1; TRBD1 is a possible D gene (5 bases). The CDR3 has 13 residues. Germline loops: CDR1 SEHNR, CDR2 FQNEAQ (reference sequence). With 5 bases removed from V and 7 bases from J, the gap between germline ends came to 14 bases. CDR3 loop: CASSPRDVGEAFF. CDR3 in DNA: TGTGCCAGCAGCCCCCGGGACGTGGGTGAAGCTTTCTTT.

This clone has just a few counts. CDR3 nucleotide sequence: TGTGCCAGCAGTTCCGGGACCGGGGGTGAAAAACTGTTTTTT. Protein product: CASSSGTGGEKLFF. The chain links TRBV2 to TRBJ1-4, with D tentatively TRBD1 (5 bases). This CDR3 spans 14 amino acids. Trimming pared 5 bases from V and 7 bases from J, leaving 14 bases between. Germline V CDR1 and CDR2: SNHLY, FYNNEI.

V gene TRBV4-3 combines with J gene TRBJ2-7; a possible D gene is TRBD1 (5 bases). This CDR3 is 14 amino acids long. V lost 0 bases, J lost 2 bases, and 8 bases lay in between. From germline, CDR1 is LGHNA and CDR2 YSLEER. This CDR3 is CASSQDAGPYEQYF. The CDR3 DNA sequence: TGCGCCAGCAGCCAAGATGCAGGGCCCTACGAGCAGTACTTC.

The count of this clone is one. The chain links TRBV19 to TRBJ2-7; 8 nucleotides match TRBD1. The CDR3 totals 15 residues. J was trimmed by 2 bases and V by 4 bases; bases with no gene match: 7. Germline V gene lookup returns CDR1 LNHDA and CDR2 SQIVND (reference sequence). CDR3 sequence reads: CASSRQGQATYEQYF. The CDR3 DNA follows: TGTGCCAGTAGTAGACAGGGGCAGGCGACCTACGAGCAGTACTTC. Full variable domain (outside the CDR3, taken from reference TRBV19 and TRBJ2-7): DGGITQSPKYLFRKEGQNVTLSCEQNLNHDAMYWYRQDPGQGLRLIYYSQIVNDFQKGDIAEGYSVSREKKESFPLTVTSAQKNPTAFYLCASSRQGQATYEQYFGPGTRLTVT.

This clone was detected a few times. This chain joins TRBV4-1 and TRBJ2-1; 11 nucleotides agree with TRBD2. Germline V lookup: CDR1 MGHRA, CDR2 YSYEKL. Trimming cost V 1 base and J 8 bases; bases outside gene matches: 7. This CDR3 is built from 16 residues. CDR3 coding DNA: TGCGCCAGCAGCCAAGCACTAGCGGGGGCGGGTTATGAGCAGTTCTTC. Its translation is CASSQALAGAGYEQFF.

This clone has just a few counts. The V call is TRBV7-6, the J call TRBJ1-2, with 7 bases matching TRBD1. V was clipped by 4 bases and J by 3 bases; unmatched bases: 8. This CDR3 region has 15 residues. CDR1 is SGHVS, CDR2 FNYEAQ, per germline. Here the CDR3 reads CASSYRDSNYYGYTF. CDR3 nucleotide sequence: TGTGCCAGCAGCTACCGGGACAGTAATTACTATGGCTACACCTTC.

V usage is TRBV30 and J usage is TRBJ2-2, with D uncertain. The length of the CDR3 is 12 residues. V dropped 0 bases and J dropped 3 bases, with 2 bases sitting between them. CDR1 is GTSNPN, CDR2 SVGIG, per germline (reference sequence). CDR3 nucleotides: TGTGCCTGGAGTGTCGACACCGGGGAGCTGTTTTTT. Translated: CAWSVDTGELFF.

The V and J genes are TRBV6-6 and TRBJ1-1, with 7 bases that match TRBD1. Germline CDR1 is MNHNY and CDR2 is SVGAGI (reference sequence). The V segment lost 6 bases and the J segment 7 bases; nucleotides outside the gene matches: 8. This CDR3 region has 13 residues. CDR3: CASRRDSRIEAFF. In nucleotides, the CDR3 is TGTGCCAGCAGGAGGGACAGCCGAATTGAAGCTTTCTTT.

In this sample, this clone turned up a few times. This chain links TRBV7-9 with TRBJ1-6, with TRBD1 matching over 7 bases. V shed 2 bases and J 7 bases; nucleotides not matched to a gene: 5. CDR3 length: 15 residues. The germline V gene encodes CDR1 SEHNR and CDR2 FQNEAQ (reference sequence). The DNA of the CDR3 is TGTGCCAGCAGCTTAAGCCCGACAGGGAATTCACCCCTCCACTTT. Translation gives CASSLSPTGNSPLHF.

The V gene is TRBV28, the J gene TRBJ2-7; 8 nucleotides match TRBD1. Germline V CDR1 and CDR2: MDHEN, SYDVKM. The V gene end was trimmed by 5 bases and the J gene end by 5 bases; junction bases not matched to a gene: 11. The CDR3 has 15 amino acids. The CDR3 protein is CASSPTGVSIDEQYF. As DNA, the CDR3 is TGTGCCAGCAGTCCGACAGGGGTTAGCATCGACGAGCAGTACTTC.

This chain connects TRBV9 to TRBJ2-1; 15 bases align to TRBD2. Germline lookup yields CDR1 SGDLS and CDR2 YYNGEE. With V trimmed by 2 bases and J by 4 bases, 7 bases remained unmatched. This CDR3 spans 18 amino acids. The CDR3 loop is CASSVGLAGGHRYNEQFF. The CDR3 DNA is TGTGCCAGCAGCGTGGGACTAGCGGGAGGACATCGGTACAATGAGCAGTTCTTC.

This clone came up a few times. The rearrangement links TRBV5-1 to TRBJ2-1; no clear D gene. Germline CDR1 reads SGHRS; CDR2 reads YFSETQ. The CDR3 is made up of 14 amino acids. V lost 0 bases and J 2 bases, leaving 6 bases between the germline ends. CDR3 nucleotide sequence: TGCGCCAGCAGCTTGGTGGGCCCCTACAATGAGCAGTTCTTC. Protein product: CASSLVGPYNEQFF.

The CDR3 protein is CSGKEGYTGELFF. CDR3 coding DNA: TGCAGCGGTAAAGAGGGATACACCGGGGAGCTGTTTTTT. The chain recombines TRBV29-1 with TRBJ2-2, with D perhaps matching TRBD2 (5 bases). The germline V gene has CDR1 SQVTM and CDR2 ANQGSEA. The CDR3 spans 13 residues. Between the trimmed V and J ends, which lost 7 bases and 3 bases, there was a span of 12 bases.

The chain recombines TRBV7-8 with TRBJ2-5; TRBD2 agrees at 11 bases. The CDR3 contains 18 residues. V shed 4 bases, J shed 5 bases, and the junction held 15 bases outside the gene matches. CDR1 SGHVS and CDR2 FQNEAQ come from the germline V gene. CDR3 sequence (DNA): TGTGCCAGCAGCTCCAAACGCGTTGGTAGCGGGAGGGCTGAGACCCAGTACTTC. It specifies CASSSKRVGSGRAETQYF. Filled out from reference TRBV7-8 and TRBJ2-5, the complete variable domain reads GAGVSQSPRYKVAKRGQDVALRCDPISGHVSLFWYQQALGQGPEFLTYFQNEAQLDKSGLPSDRFFAERPEGSVSTLKIQRTQQEDSAVYLCASSSKRVGSGRAETQYFGPGTRLLVL.

The CDR3 here is CASKLQENSEKLFF. The CDR3 DNA reads TGTGCCAGCAAGTTACAGGAAAACTCAGAAAAACTGTTTTTT. The V and J genes are TRBV7-6 and TRBJ1-4; perhaps TRBD1 as D (5 bases). Trimming cost V 7 bases and J 8 bases, with 17 bases left between them. Germline V gives CDR1 SGHVS, CDR2 FNYEAQ. The CDR3 loop spans 14 amino acids.

This chain uses TRBV4-3 with TRBJ1-2; D perhaps matches TRBD1 (5 bases). This CDR3 is built from 15 residues. The V and J ends lost 3 bases and 8 bases respectively, with 19 bases between them. CDR1 is LGHNA and CDR2 is YSLEER in the germline V gene. CDR3 protein: CASSQEGRTVYGYTF. CDR3 nucleotide sequence: TGCGCCAGCAGCCAGGAGGGGAGGACGGTGTACGGCTACACCTTC.

The chain carries TRBV4-1 and TRBJ1-5, with a possible D match to TRBD1 (5 bases). Germline CDR1 MGHRA, CDR2 YSYEKL. Between the trimmed V and J ends, which lost 0 bases and 6 bases, there was a span of 18 bases. There are 17 residues in the CDR3. CDR3 nucleotides: TGCGCCAGCAGCCAAGAGGGGCGAACAGGACGAGGTCAGCCCCAGCATTTT. Residues: CASSQEGRTGRGQPQHF.

By sample share, this clone is medium-sized. The chain joins TRBV6-5 to TRBJ2-7; TRBD1 is a possible D gene (6 bases). Germline V CDR1 and CDR2: MNHEY, SVGAGI. The CDR3 is 11 amino acids. V shed 6 bases and J shed 6 bases, with 9 bases lying between them. CDR3 in DNA: TGTGCCAGCAGACAGGGCGCCGAGCAGTACTTC. As protein: CASRQGAEQYF.

The V gene is TRBV6-5, the J gene TRBJ2-1; 9 nucleotides line up with TRBD1. V lost 2 bases and J lost 6; bases outside the gene matches: 2. CDR1 is MNHEY and CDR2 is SVGAGI in the germline V gene. This CDR3 has 14 amino acids. The CDR3 is CASSYLGQGNEQFF. The DNA for the CDR3 is TGTGCCAGCAGTTACCTGGGACAGGGCAATGAGCAGTTCTTC.

The chain has TRBV7-2 and TRBJ2-5; the D gene is possibly TRBD2 (7 bases). The J call may be in error: the DNA end matches TRBJ2-7 better. The CDR3 sequence is 13 residues long. CDR1 and CDR2 (germline): SGHTA, FQGNSA. This CDR3 is CASSPGGGGEQYF. The CDR3, as DNA: TGTGCCAGCAGCCCCGGGGGAGGGGGCGAGCAGTACTTC.